The 5 T cell receptor beta chains below all came from one sample that was sequenced in a study of regulatory T cells in long-lasting Graves disease. iRepertoire HTBI primers and Arm-PCR of CDR3 regions built TCR beta libraries. One entry per CDR3 protein results from TCRdb running MiXCR on the multiplex PCR reads. The sample yields about 660,000 distinct CDR3 sequences, around 30% seen once. As for time point: persistent/refractory GD, antithyroid drugs over 5 years with positive TRAb. PBMCs provided the RNA from which the TCR library was made. This specimen was peripheral blood mononuclear cells (PBMCs), taken when the disease was refractory, from a patient treated with antithyroid drugs. The origin of the receptors is a female donor with Graves disease.

The chain carries TRBV3-1 and TRBJ1-2; the D is unclear. The length of the CDR3 is 13 residues. Germline V gives CDR1 LGHDT, CDR2 YNNKEL (reference sequence). Deletions cut 4 bases from V and 1 base from J, with 7 bases between. CDR3 sequence (DNA): TGTGCCAGCAGCCCTGACCATAACTATGGCTACACCTTC. This sequence encodes CASSPDHNYGYTF.

In this sample, this clonotype turned up many times. The rearrangement uses TRBV2 and TRBJ1-4; D may be TRBD1 (5 bases). This CDR3 region has 12 residues. Germline V lookup: CDR1 SNHLY, CDR2 FYNNEI. Trimming shortened V by 11 bases and J by 5 bases, and 12 bases separated the two germline ends. The chain's CDR3 is CAGLGQNEKLFF. The DNA for the CDR3 is TGTGCCGGGCTGGGGCAGAATGAAAAACTGTTTTTT.

V is TRBV6-1 and J is TRBJ1-1; D may be TRBD1 (5 bases). Trimming removed 6 bases at V and 8 bases at J, with 16 bases between. CDR1 is MNHNS and CDR2 is SASEGT in the germline V gene. This CDR3 contains 13 residues. The CDR3 region has the DNA TGTGCCAGCAGGAACGGGGGATCCCCGGAAGCTTTCTTT. Encoded protein: CASRNGGSPEAFF.

The sample holds a few counts of this clonotype. The J gene is TRBJ2-5, the V gene TRBV5-4; 11 bases line up with TRBD2. Unmatched junction bases numbered 4, after V lost 4 bases and J lost 5 bases. CDR3 length: 14 residues. The germline V gene encodes CDR1 SGHNT and CDR2 YYREEE (reference sequence). The CDR3 region is CASSTGLAAETQYF. DNA of the CDR3: TGTGCCAGCAGCACGGGACTAGCGGCGGAGACCCAGTACTTC.

This clonotype was detected once. CDR3 region: CASSLVGRNEKLFF. The CDR3 DNA reads TGCGCCAGCAGCTTGGTGGGCCGGAATGAAAAACTGTTTTTT. The chain is built from TRBV5-1 and TRBJ1-4; the D is unclear. CDR3 length: 14 amino acids. Trimming removed 0 bases from V and 5 bases from J, with 8 bases in between. Germline-derived CDR1 and CDR2 are SGHRS and YFSETQ.